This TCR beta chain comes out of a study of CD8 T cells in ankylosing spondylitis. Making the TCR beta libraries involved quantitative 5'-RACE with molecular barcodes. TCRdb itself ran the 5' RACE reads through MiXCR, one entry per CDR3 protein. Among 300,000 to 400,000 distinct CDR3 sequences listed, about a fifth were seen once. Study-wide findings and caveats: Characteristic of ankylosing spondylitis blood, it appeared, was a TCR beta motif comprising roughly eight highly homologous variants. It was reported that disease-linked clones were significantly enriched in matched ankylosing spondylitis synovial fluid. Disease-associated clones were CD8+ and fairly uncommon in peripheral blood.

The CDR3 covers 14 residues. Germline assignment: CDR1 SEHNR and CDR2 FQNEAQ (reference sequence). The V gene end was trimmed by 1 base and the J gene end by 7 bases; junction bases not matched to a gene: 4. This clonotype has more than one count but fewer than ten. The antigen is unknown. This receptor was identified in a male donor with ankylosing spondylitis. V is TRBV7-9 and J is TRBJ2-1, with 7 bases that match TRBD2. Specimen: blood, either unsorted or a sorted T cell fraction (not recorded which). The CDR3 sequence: CASSLDLAVNEQFF. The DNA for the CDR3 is TGTGCCAGCAGCTTAGATCTAGCGGTAAATGAGCAGTTCTTC.